This T cell receptor beta chain was identified during a study of blood T cells in healthy people across ages. Points from the study as a whole: Long-lived donors had more naive CD4+ cells and higher diversity than aged donors. Strongly correlated with naive T cell percentage was TCR beta diversity.

Of note for this clonotype: The antigen remains undetermined.

Researchers isolated at least 6.5 million PBMCs per sample. The CDR3 has 17 residues. The V gene end was trimmed by 1 base and the J gene end by 0 bases; junction bases not matched to a gene: 2. The germline V gene has CDR1 SGHVS and CDR2 FQNEAQ. The use of a sample-barcoded 5' primer and a J-beta primer mix characterized a second PCR of roughly 6 to 12 cycles. TCRdb re-analysed the 5' RACE reads in MiXCR, keeping a single row per CDR3 protein. Of some 1.5 million distinct CDR3 sequences in the sample, approximately 28% are singletons; the top ten hold 7% to 9%. This chain joins TRBV7-8 and TRBJ2-2; TRBD2 matches at 10 bases. This receptor was identified in a woman aged 25 to 45 in good health. The sequencing sample was made of blood. The CDR3 DNA follows: TGTGCCAGCAGCTTAGTACTAGCGGGACCGAACACCGGGGAGCTGTTTTTT. Its translation: CASSLVLAGPNTGELFF.